A selection of T cell receptor beta chains follows, all from one sample in a study of tumor-infiltrating lymphocytes in localized non-small cell lung cancer. TCRdb's copy holds only in-frame clones and misses some; the assay was immunoSEQ multiplex PCR. The top ten hold approximately 2% of the sample, which has tens of thousands of clones, over 75% seen once. Sample: lung tumor tissue. Receptors originate from a human donor with non-small cell lung cancer. Both conserved end residues are part of each CDR3. The D gene is left open where the match is weak. For some rows the clone size is stated as once, few or many, or as a class when expanded; others skip it.

d_gene	j_gene	len	abundance	v_gene	CDR3nt	CDR3aa
-	TRBJ2-5	11	once	TRBV28	TGTGCCAGCAGTTGGCCAGGGACCCAGTACTTC	CASSWPGTQYF
TRBD2	TRBJ2-2	15	-	TRBV7-2	TGTGTCAGCAGTTCTAGCGGGGAACGTACCGGGGAGCTGTTTTTT	CVSSSSGERTGELFF
-	TRBJ1-2	14	-	TRBV30	TGTGCCTGGAGCGAGACACTTGGGAGGGGTGGCTACACCTTC	CAWSETLGRGGYTF
-	TRBJ2-1	12	once	TRBV6-6	TGTGCCAGCAGCCCTCGGACGCATGAGCAGTTCTTC	CASSPRTHEQFF
-	TRBJ1-5	13	-	TRBV7-2	TGTGCCAGCAGCTTACTACGGAATCAGCCCCAGCATTTT	CASSLLRNQPQHF
TRBD1	TRBJ2-1	16	-	TRBV14	TGTGCCAGCAGCCAAGGGTCAGGGGGTTGGTACAATGAGCAGTTCTTC	CASSQGSGGWYNEQFF
TRBD1	TRBJ2-7	14	-	TRBV6-1	TGTGCCAGCAGTGCCTACCAGGGGGCCTACGAGCAGTACTTC	CASSAYQGAYEQYF
TRBD1	TRBJ2-1	14	-	TRBV29-1	TGCAGCGCCCTGGACAGGGGCTCCTACAATGAGCAGTTCTTC	CSALDRGSYNEQFF
TRBD2	TRBJ2-7	16	-	TRBV5-4	TGTGCCAGCAGCCCAGGAACAGCGGGGGGCAGGTACGAGCAGTACTTC	CASSPGTAGGRYEQYF
TRBD1	TRBJ2-5	14	-	TRBV5-1	TGCGCCAGCAGCCTATCAGGGGGACAAGAGACCCAGTACTTC	CASSLSGGQETQYF
-	TRBJ2-6	18	-	TRBV21-1	TGTGCCAGCAGCAAAGGTCCCAGGGAGGTCTCTGGGGCCAACGTCCTGACTTTC	CASSKGPREVSGANVLTF
-	TRBJ1-2	14	-	TRBV14	TGTGCCAGCAGCCAAGCCTCGGGACCCTATGGCTACACCTTC	CASSQASGPYGYTF
-	TRBJ2-1	13	-	TRBV7-6	TGTGCCAGCAGCTACCCTAGTATAGCTGAGCAGTTCTTC	CASSYPSIAEQFF
-	TRBJ1-4	14	once	TRBV6-8	TGTGCCAGCGACAGGCCGGGGAGGGATGAAAAACTGTTTTTT	CASDRPGRDEKLFF
TRBD1	TRBJ1-2	12	-	TRBV30	TGTGCCTGGAGTTTGGGACAGGGGCTCCGTTTTTGG	CAWSLGQGLRFW
-	TRBJ1-2	12	-	TRBV28	TGTGCCAGCAGTTTGGAGGGCTATGGCTACACCTTC	CASSLEGYGYTF
TRBD2	TRBJ2-1	17	-	TRBV30	TGTGCCTGGAGGCCGCCCCCTGGACTAGCGGGCTACAATGAGCAGTTCTTC	CAWRPPPGLAGYNEQFF
TRBD1	TRBJ2-7	15	once	TRBV7-2	TGTGCCAGCAGGAGGGACAGTTTATCCTCCTACGAGCAGTACTTC	CASRRDSLSSYEQYF
-	TRBJ1-1	12	few	TRBV30	TGTGCCTGGAGGAACAGGGTCACTGAAGCTTTCTTT	CAWRNRVTEAFF
TRBD2	TRBJ2-7	16	-	TRBV25-1	TGTGCCAGCAGTGGTGCGGGGCAGACGGGGGGTGGGGAGCAGTACTTC	CASSGAGQTGGGEQYF
-	TRBJ2-7	15	-	TRBV4-2	TGTGCCAGCAGCCAAGATTTAGGACAGCTCTACGAGCAGTACTTC	CASSQDLGQLYEQYF
-	TRBJ2-4	13	-	TRBV29-1	TGCAGCGTTGTTGGGTGGACCAAAAACATTCAGTACTTC	CSVVGWTKNIQYF
TRBD1	TRBJ2-3	13	-	TRBV10-3	TGTGCCATCAGTCGGACAGGCCCCGATACGCAGTATTTT	CAISRTGPDTQYF
-	TRBJ2-3	15	-	TRBV5-1	TGCGCCAGCAGCTTGGGACTTACTAGCACAGATACGCAGTATTTT	CASSLGLTSTDTQYF
-	TRBJ1-1	16	few	TRBV6-5	TGTGCCAGCAGTTATAGCCCGGCAGGTGGGAACACTGAAGCTTTCTTT	CASSYSPAGGNTEAFF
TRBD1	TRBJ1-2	15	-	TRBV30	TGTGCCTATAATAATCTACTCTCAGGGGGCGATGGCTACACCTTC	CAYNNLLSGGDGYTF
TRBD1	TRBJ2-2	16	-	TRBV6-6	TGTGCCAGCAGGCCGCCGGGACAGGGGGGTGCCGGGGAGCTGTTTTTT	CASRPPGQGGAGELFF
-	TRBJ2-3	16	once	TRBV6-6	TGTGCCAGCACTCCCGTTACTGGGCAGGGGATGGATACGCAGTATTTT	CASTPVTGQGMDTQYF
TRBD1	TRBJ2-5	15	-	TRBV29-1	TGCAGCGTTGTGTGGGGGACAGGGTTAGGGGAGACCCAGTACTTC	CSVVWGTGLGETQYF
-	TRBJ1-2	19	-	TRBV14	TGTGCCAGCAGCCAAGATCGTGGTGGGGGCGCTTCGTCTTTTCTAGGCTACACCTTC	CASSQDRGGGASSFLGYTF
-	TRBJ1-5	13	-	TRBV6-4	TGTGCCAGCAGCGTGGGGAGCAATCAGCCCCAGCATTTT	CASSVGSNQPQHF
-	TRBJ1-2	14	-	TRBV30	TGTGCCTGGAGTGTAACTGGGTCGGCCTATGGCTACACCTTC	CAWSVTGSAYGYTF
TRBD1	TRBJ1-6	16	-	TRBV7-2	TGTGCCAGCAGCTTAGCTGGCCAGGGGGCGGGTTCACCCCTCCACTTT	CASSLAGQGAGSPLHF
-	TRBJ2-7	13	-	TRBV7-3	TGTGCCAGCAGCGAAAACGGACCCTACGAGCAGTACTTC	CASSENGPYEQYF
-	TRBJ2-1	11	-	TRBV15	TGTGCCACCAGCAGAGGCAATGAGCAGTTCTTC	CATSRGNEQFF
TRBD2	TRBJ2-3	18	-	TRBV7-9	TGTGCCAGCAGCCCTCTAGCGGGGGGAAACGCCTTCACAGATACGCAGTATTTT	CASSPLAGGNAFTDTQYF
-	TRBJ2-1	13	-	TRBV7-2	TGTGCCAGCAGCTTAACTTTTTACAATGAGCAGTTCTTC	CASSLTFYNEQFF
TRBD2	TRBJ2-2	16	-	TRBV7-6	TGTGCCAGCAGCGTCTCTAGCGGGGGGTACACCGGGGAGCTGTTTTTT	CASSVSSGGYTGELFF